This passage covers 4 T cell receptor beta chains from one sample sequenced in a study of T cells of healthy individuals listed by TCRdb under 2018. The method behind the library was 5' RACE. The data were produced on an Illumina MiSeq. The raw public data were reprocessed by TCRdb itself: fastp quality trimming at Q25, MiXCR clonotype calling, in-frame beta chains only. When rows share a CDR3 protein, they turn into one entry using the most common DNA and genes. This sample is represented by 35,000 to 45,000 distinct CDR3 sequences; around 4.5% of them were singletons. Of the sample, about 9% falls within the top ten clones. All receptors derive from a human donor in good health.

A note on this clonotype: This may arise from a read error, as a much more abundant clone is one base away. This CDR3 fails to terminate in the conserved phenylalanine or tryptophan, so it likely reflects a read error. CDR3 DNA: TGTGCCAGCAGACTCTCAGGACTAGCGGGGGTGGCAGATACGCAGTATCTT. This gives the protein CASRLSGLAGVADTQYL. This chain joins TRBV12-3 or TRBV12-4 and TRBJ2-3; TRBD2 aligns across 13 bases. The CDR3 contains 17 residues. The V segment lost 6 bases and the J segment 4 bases; nucleotides outside the gene matches: 10.

This clonotype has ten or more counts. The V gene is TRBV2, the J gene TRBJ2-2; no reliable D call. CDR3 length equals 14 residues. From germline, CDR1 is SNHLY and CDR2 FYNNEI. Trimming took off 6 bases at V and 5 bases at J, with 13 bases between the two ends. The DNA for the CDR3 is TGTGCCAGCAGAGGGAATGTTAGGACCGGGGAGCTGTTTTTT. This translates into CASRGNVRTGELFF.

At least ten counts were recorded for this clonotype. The J gene is TRBJ2-7, the V gene TRBV6-1; D is uncertain. The germline V gene has CDR1 MNHNS and CDR2 SASEGT. Trimming took off 7 bases at V and 3 bases at J, with 13 bases between the two ends. This CDR3 has 13 amino acids. The CDR3 sequence is CASTTDVRYEQYF. The CDR3 DNA reads as TGTGCCAGCACTACGGACGTTCGCTACGAGCAGTACTTC.

This clonotype is medium-sized within its sample. V is TRBV7-8 and J is TRBJ2-3; possibly TRBD2 for D (5 bases). This CDR3 has 16 residues. Germline CDR1 is SGHVS and CDR2 is FQNEAQ. The ends were cut back, 5 bases at V and 2 bases at J, with 17 bases in the middle. The CDR3 sequence: CASSKRQRYSTDTQYF. In DNA, the CDR3 is TGTGCCAGCAGCAAGCGGCAGCGGTACTCCACAGATACGCAGTATTTT.